Only a few counts were recorded for the clone carrying this TCR beta chain. This sample was included in a study of T-cell memory formation after mild COVID-19. TCRdb re-called the 5' RACE reads through MiXCR, storing one row per CDR3 protein. The data contain about 320,000 distinct CDR3 sequences, around 15% of them singletons. The length of the CDR3 is 13 residues. The germline CDR1 and CDR2 sequences are ENHRY and SYGVKD. V was clipped by 4 bases and J by 8 bases, with 12 bases between them. The TCR was taken from a man between 18 and 35 years old who had mild COVID-19 (a few samples of this study predate the infection). Cell type and time point are not known. The chain links TRBV10-3 to TRBJ2-1; D not certain. The sequenced sample consisted of PBMCs or a T cell subset sorted from them (not recorded which). CDR3 DNA: TGTGCCATCAGTGGAAGTCGGTTCGATGAGCAGTTCTTC. Amino acids: CAISGSRFDEQFF.